This TCR beta chain was documented in a study of cytomegalovirus exposure and HLA in healthy donors. Study observations and caveats: Researchers reported that a few CMV-associated chains were confirmed in vitro as CMV antigen-specific.

With 60 Vbeta and 13 Jbeta primers, the PCR was carried out. Assay: immunoSEQ multiplex PCR; the TCRdb copy retains only in-frame clones and omits some. The repertoire holds about 93,000 clones, about four fifths seen once, with approximately 3.6% in the top ten. Notes on this clone: Its antigen is undetermined.

V was pared by 1 base and J by 5 bases, with 4 bases of the junction left unmatched. The germline CDR1 and CDR2 sequences are SGHVS and FQNEAQ. This CDR3 comprises 15 residues. The receptor's source is a man over 45 in good health and CMV-seronegative. The V call is TRBV7-8, the J call TRBJ2-1; 8 bases map to TRBD2. The sequencing sample was made of PBMCs. DNA of the CDR3: TGTGCCAGCAGCTTAGAGGTAGCGGGAAACAATGAGCAGTTCTTC. Its protein product is CASSLEVAGNNEQFF.